This is a list of T cell receptor beta chains from one sample in a study of CD8+ T cells in alopecia areata. Method: immunoSEQ multiplex PCR; TCRdb's copy keeps in-frame clones and lacks some. The repertoire has a few hundred thousand clones, around 43% of them found once; the top ten carry approximately 2.9%. Specimen: CD4+ T cells sorted from blood, collected at approximately week 39, from a patient treated with tofacitinib. The receptors originated from a human donor with alopecia areata. CDR3s include the opening cysteine and the closing phenylalanine or tryptophan.

V	J	CDR3
TRBV9	TRBJ2-1	CASSPMGAWNQQFF
TRBV18	TRBJ2-1	CASSRTQTGEGGGDNEQFF
TRBV2	TRBJ2-5	CASSLTSGKETQYF
TRBV9	TRBJ2-1	CASSVTSGIDNEQFF
TRBV9	TRBJ2-1	CASSVALTTSGNPYNEQFF
TRBV5-4	TRBJ2-7	CASSLDRTNEQYF
TRBV2	TRBJ2-1	CASSETSGRANHEQFF
TRBV28	TRBJ2-4	CASLKTGGYIQYF
TRBV14	TRBJ2-1	CASSPLAAAYNEQFF
TRBV2	TRBJ2-5	CASSVGTSGILKTQYF
TRBV29-1	TRBJ2-5	CSVDRQQETQYF
TRBV7-2	TRBJ1-3	CASSLEGRRGNTIYF
TRBV11-2	TRBJ2-1	CASSLQPLAGGHNEQFF
TRBV6-5	TRBJ2-1	CASSYGGSSYNEQFF
TRBV7-3	TRBJ2-1	CASSFAGTAYNEQFF
TRBV7-2	TRBJ1-1	CASSKNLNTEAFF
TRBV7-6	TRBJ1-1	CAREICGDRVGEAFF
TRBV5-1	TRBJ1-3	CASSFDGISGNTIYF
TRBV6-5	TRBJ2-3	CASSPGTDRYF
TRBV29-1	TRBJ1-5	CSVEDQAGQPQHF
TRBV9	TRBJ1-2	CASSVYDSRNYGYTF
TRBV28	TRBJ1-2	CASSLGQGYGYTF
TRBV30	TRBJ2-2	CAWRARGILAGVHTGELFF
TRBV7-2	TRBJ2-2	CASSISTGELFF
TRBV6-6	TRBJ1-4	CASSRQGPGGEKLFF
TRBV6-5	TRBJ1-1	CASSYGEYTEAFF
TRBV29-1	TRBJ2-4	CSVREGRAKNIQYF
TRBV6-6	TRBJ1-2	CASSYSNQNYGYTF